This T cell receptor (beta chain) stems from a study of T cell responses to AZD1222 COVID-19 vaccine. Germline V lookup: CDR1 LGHDT, CDR2 YNNKEL (reference sequence). V was pared by 1 base and J by 8 bases, with 12 bases between. CDR3 length equals 14 residues. General study findings and limits: At baseline, just six or seven AZD1222 recipients tested seropositive. Targets within unmutated variant regions were reportedly found for nearly half of spike-specific TCRs. Spike-specific TCR repertoires showed rising breadth and depth after two AZD1222 doses. White British people made up most donors, females outnumbered males, and clonal diversity was possibly underestimated.

About this clone: The antigen remains undetermined.

Generated by immunoSEQ multiplex PCR, the TCRdb table keeps only in-frame clones and is missing some. The data hold about 200,000 clones, with roughly 94% observed a single time. The chain employs TRBV3-1 (or the pseudogene TRBV3-2) and TRBJ1-5, with D unclear. This receptor was obtained from an adult who received the MenACWY meningococcal vaccine as a control. The source material was peripheral blood, sampled 28 days after the second dose of the MenACWY control vaccine. CDR3 nucleotide sequence: TGTGCCAGCAGCCAAGTCAAAGGGATAGAGCCCCAGCATTTT. Its protein is CASSQVKGIEPQHF.